Listed below are T cell receptor beta chains from one sample, sequenced in a study of cytomegalovirus exposure and HLA in healthy donors. Only in-frame clones appear in the TCRdb table, and some are missing; sequencing was by immunoSEQ multiplex PCR. Its clone listing holds 130,000 to 150,000 clones. Material: PBMCs. The receptors were sampled from a male donor in good health and CMV-seronegative. Both conserved end residues are part of each CDR3. A D gene is named only where the DNA matches it firmly.

TRBJ2-3 | TRBD2 | TRBV30 | CAYRGLAGLTDTQYF | TGTGCCTACCGCGGACTAGCGGGACTTACAGATACGCAGTATTTT
TRBJ1-6 | TRBD1 | TRBV5-5 | CASSAGTAIHPSGGHF | TGTGCCAGCAGCGCCGGGACAGCAATTCACCCCTCTGGGGGCCACTTT
TRBJ1-1 | . | TRBV7-3 | CASSRTGSSVATEAFF | TGTGCCAGCAGCCGAACGGGTAGCAGCGTAGCCACTGAAGCTTTCTTT
TRBJ1-4 | TRBD1 | TRBV18 | CASRPGTGSLTNEKLFF | TGTGCCAGCCGACCCGGGACAGGGTCGTTGACTAATGAAAAACTGTTTTTT
TRBJ2-5 | . | TRBV9 | CASSVGGGQQETQYF | TGTGCCAGCAGCGTAGGCGGGGGACAACAAGAGACCCAGTACTTC
TRBJ1-1 | . | TRBV11-2 | CASSLRGGSTEAFF | TGTGCCAGCAGCTTAAGGGGGGGGTCCACTGAAGCTTTCTTT
TRBJ2-3 | . | TRBV27 | CASSPPGVTDTQYF | TGTGCCAGCAGTCCGCCGGGGGTGACAGATACGCAGTATTTT
TRBJ1-1 | . | TRBV20-1 | CSARENTEAFF | TGCAGTGCCAGGGAGAACACTGAAGCTTTCTTT
TRBJ1-6 | . | TRBV19 | CASSMARGFDSPLHF | TGTGCCAGTAGTATGGCCAGGGGTTTTGATTCACCCCTCCACTTT
TRBJ2-7 | TRBD1 | TRBV18 | CASSSTGQHSYEQYF | TGTGCCAGCTCATCAACGGGACAGCATTCCTACGAGCAGTACTTC
TRBJ1-1 | . | TRBV16 | CASSHRRGEGGTEAFF | TGTGCCAGCAGCCACCGAAGAGGGGAGGGGGGCACTGAAGCTTTCTTT
TRBJ2-7 | . | TRBV30 | CAWGTRPISYEQYF | TGTGCCTGGGGGACAAGGCCGATCTCCTACGAGCAGTACTTC
TRBJ2-2 | TRBD2 | TRBV4-3 | CASSQGGGGDPGELFF | TGCGCCAGCAGCCAAGGGGGGGGAGGGGACCCCGGGGAGCTGTTTTTT
TRBJ2-4 | . | TRBV28 | CASSQILGNIQYF | TGTGCCAGCAGTCAAATACTCGGAAACATTCAGTACTTC
TRBJ2-2 | . | TRBV2 | CASTKPQDTNTGELFF | TGTGCCAGCACCAAACCACAGGATACGAACACCGGGGAGCTGTTTTTT
TRBJ2-3 | . | TRBV4-3 | CASSQEGLGPDTQYF | TGCGCCAGCAGCCAAGAAGGCTTGGGGCCAGATACGCAGTATTTT
TRBJ1-2 | TRBD1 | TRBV10-2 | CASRSPPQGAGYTF | TGCGCCAGCAGGTCTCCCCCACAGGGGGCTGGCTACACCTTC
TRBJ2-7 | TRBD2 | TRBV29-1 | CSVSYGGRAGGGEQYF | TGCAGCGTTTCATATGGGGGCCGGGCGGGGGGCGGCGAGCAGTACTTC
TRBJ2-7 | . | TRBV19 | CASSVSASGEQYF | TGTGCCAGTAGTGTTAGCGCGTCGGGAGAGCAGTACTTC
TRBJ2-1 | . | TRBV9 | CASSHPGTLYNEQFF | TGTGCCAGCAGCCATCCCGGGACTCTCTACAATGAGCAGTTCTTC
TRBJ2-7 | TRBD2 | TRBV25-1 | CASSPGLAGGFSYEQYF | TGTGCCAGCAGTCCGGGACTAGCGGGAGGGTTCTCCTACGAGCAGTACTTC
TRBJ2-5 | . | TRBV7-3 | CASSLSRGAGETQYF | TGTGCCAGCAGCTTAAGCCGGGGGGCCGGGGAGACCCAGTACTTC
TRBJ2-1 | . | TRBV6-1 | CASGGGWASYNEQFF | TGTGCCAGTGGTGGGGGGTGGGCCTCCTACAATGAGCAGTTCTTC
TRBJ2-7 | . | TRBV6-5 | CASSPQPWGREQYF | TGTGCCAGCAGCCCGCAGCCTTGGGGGCGCGAGCAGTACTTC
TRBJ1-4 | . | TRBV4-1 | CASSPVWEDEKLFF | TGCGCCAGCAGCCCGGTTTGGGAGGATGAAAAACTGTTTTTT
TRBJ2-3 | . | TRBV5-1 | CASSLEGQRADTQYF | TGCGCCAGCAGCTTGGAAGGACAGCGAGCGGATACGCAGTATTTT
TRBJ1-2 | . | TRBV30 | CAWSVGGIYGYTF | TGTGCCTGGAGTGTAGGCGGGATCTATGGCTACACCTTC
TRBJ2-5 | TRBD1 | TRBV28 | CASSYPTGRRVTQYF | TGTGCCAGCAGTTACCCGACAGGGCGTCGGGTGACCCAGTACTTC
TRBJ2-7 | . | TRBV9 | CASSVATDSLGNYEQYF | TGTGCCAGCAGCGTAGCGACGGACAGCTTGGGAAACTACGAGCAGTACTTC
TRBJ2-7 | . | TRBV9 | CASSVDPSRSYEQYF | TGCGCCAGCAGCGTAGACCCCTCCAGGTCCTACGAGCAGTACTTC
TRBJ2-1 | . | TRBV10-1 | CASSEGSLRDEQFF | TGCGCCAGCAGTGAGGGGAGCTTGAGGGATGAGCAGTTCTTC